Listed below are T cell receptor beta chains from one sample, sequenced in a study of identical twins' blood T cells. TCRdb processed the 5' RACE reads anew with MiXCR; each CDR3 protein has one entry. The sample includes roughly 380,000 distinct CDR3 sequences, roughly 31% of them seen just once. Material for sequencing was PBMCs. The receptors come from a woman aged 18-49 years in good health. The conserved cysteine and the conserved F or W are not part of the CDR3 here.

v_gene: TRBV9; CDR3aa: ASSVGGSGDYEQY
v_gene: TRBV20-1; CDR3aa: SAARQGALAGTGELF
v_gene: TRBV5-1; CDR3aa: ASNSKDRGPGGAF
v_gene: TRBV10-3; CDR3aa: AIALDLAYTDTQY
v_gene: TRBV21-1; CDR3aa: ASSKDRSEVKEVGYT
v_gene: TRBV5-1; CDR3aa: ASSFVVATNEKLF
v_gene: TRBV27; CDR3aa: ASSQVGDRVHEQY
v_gene: TRBV11-2; CDR3aa: ASSLAYGGTEAF
v_gene: TRBV19; CDR3aa: ASRAAGIPFIF
v_gene: TRBV6-1; CDR3aa: ASTITSSGEQF
v_gene: TRBV3-1; CDR3aa: ASSQLEMGETQY
v_gene: TRBV18; CDR3aa: ASSPFSGGNTQY
v_gene: TRBV9; CDR3aa: ASSVATTNEQF
v_gene: TRBV29-1; CDR3aa: NVGRAF
v_gene: TRBV20-1; CDR3aa: SAPTGLAETYNEQF
v_gene: TRBV6-2/TRBV6-3; CDR3aa: ASSYDGSSRRQF
v_gene: TRBV6-2/TRBV6-3; CDR3aa: ASNSFGTGTYEQY
v_gene: TRBV5-1; CDR3aa: ATSIRENTGELF
v_gene: TRBV28; CDR3aa: ASSTPPSTRLSNEQF
v_gene: TRBV7-6; CDR3aa: ASSAVPGAPTRDSPLH
v_gene: TRBV20-1; CDR3aa: SARGGGTGNTIY
v_gene: TRBV2; CDR3aa: ASSEMGLKNTIY
v_gene: TRBV4-3; CDR3aa: ASSQGIAGEINEQF
v_gene: TRBV6-1; CDR3aa: ASSGPIGAVNNEQF
v_gene: TRBV20-1; CDR3aa: SAINPRDTQY
v_gene: TRBV10-3; CDR3aa: AISESRGTSGNTIY
v_gene: TRBV29-1; CDR3aa: SVESPTLFGGYT
v_gene: TRBV5-1; CDR3aa: ASSIGLQGSYT
v_gene: TRBV6-1; CDR3aa: ASSEEVRGIQPQH
v_gene: TRBV2; CDR3aa: ASSEGDGYT
v_gene: TRBV12-3/TRBV12-4; CDR3aa: ASSKLGQGDQPQH
v_gene: TRBV11-1; CDR3aa: ASSSNRGQNEKLF
v_gene: TRBV5-1; CDR3aa: ASSKLLDWTGRKGLGGYT
v_gene: TRBV7-9; CDR3aa: ASSLGVLETQY
v_gene: TRBV29-1; CDR3aa: SVEAFWGPGNTEAF
v_gene: TRBV20-1; CDR3aa: SALSRASGTDTQY
v_gene: TRBV10-3; CDR3aa: AISEGLAGSTDTQY
v_gene: TRBV7-9; CDR3aa: ASSFLNRGGEKLF
v_gene: TRBV20-1; CDR3aa: SGLAENQETQY
v_gene: TRBV12-3/TRBV12-4; CDR3aa: ASSPTGGNGNTIY
v_gene: TRBV4-1; CDR3aa: ASSQVPQGPYEQY
v_gene: TRBV29-1; CDR3aa: SARDRDGYT
v_gene: TRBV12-3/TRBV12-4; CDR3aa: ASRVPGTDTQY
v_gene: TRBV7-9; CDR3aa: ASSSWGTSYNSPLH
v_gene: TRBV27; CDR3aa: ASSFDRGNTEAF
v_gene: TRBV12-3/TRBV12-4; CDR3aa: ASSLTGGNTEAF
v_gene: TRBV20-1; CDR3aa: SASDRGLGETQY
v_gene: TRBV5-1; CDR3aa: ASSFGPLEELS
v_gene: TRBV6-1; CDR3aa: ASMKDSGYGYT
v_gene: TRBV6-1; CDR3aa: ASSQGTGGSYNEQF
v_gene: TRBV20-1; CDR3aa: SASPGVPGVNEQF
v_gene: TRBV6-2/TRBV6-3; CDR3aa: ASSSQLITYNEQF
v_gene: TRBV20-1; CDR3aa: SASAGGSGNTIY